The rows below give T cell receptor beta chains drawn from one sample of a study of T cell repertoires in cytomegalovirus infection. TCRdb fed the reads into MiXCR, producing one record per CDR3 protein. The sample yields about 210,000 distinct CDR3 sequences, approximately 7% seen once. The sequencing sample was made of PBMCs. These receptors were collected from a human donor in good health (CMV status not recorded). Some clones in this sample may be carry-over from other donors' samples. Both conserved end residues are part of each CDR3. The D gene is left open where the match is weak. Size values are once, few and many counts, or a class for expanded clones, and some rows have none.

TRBJ2-5 many - TRBV4-1 TGCGCCAGCAGCCAAGGACGCAGCCGGGGCCAAGAGACCCAGTACTTC CASSQGRSRGQETQYF
TRBJ1-1 many - TRBV18 TGTGCCAGCTCACTACCGGGGTCCATGAACACTGAAGCTTTCTTT CASSLPGSMNTEAFF
TRBJ1-1 many - TRBV6-1 TGTGCCAGCAGTTATAACAGGGACACTGAAGCTTTCTTT CASSYNRDTEAFF
TRBJ2-6 - - TRBV27 TGTGCCAGCAGTCTCTCAACAGATCTTAACTCTGGGGCCAACGTCCTGACTTTC CASSLSTDLNSGANVLTF
TRBJ2-7 - TRBD1 TRBV10-1 TGCGCCAGCAGCCGGGACAGGGTTTCCGAGCAGTACTTC CASSRDRVSEQYF
TRBJ1-5 many TRBD1 TRBV7-8 TGTGCCAGCAGCGGGGACAGGGCTAGCAATCAGCCCCAGCATTTT CASSGDRASNQPQHF
TRBJ2-1 many - TRBV6-2/TRBV6-3 TGTGCCAGCAAAAGAGACCAATACAATGAGCAGTTCTTC CASKRDQYNEQFF
TRBJ1-1 many - TRBV4-3 TGCGCCAGCCCTCCCGGGACGGCCAACACTGAAGCTTTCTTT CASPPGTANTEAFF
TRBJ2-7 - TRBD2 TRBV20-1 TGCAGTGCCCAGACTAGCGGGGGATCCTACGAGCAGTACTTC CSAQTSGGSYEQYF
TRBJ2-1 many - TRBV6-2/TRBV6-3 TGTGCCAGCAGTTACTCGATGGTCAATGAGCAGTTCTTC CASSYSMVNEQFF
TRBJ1-2 - - TRBV29-1 TGCAGCGTTGAACGGCGTTATGGCTACACCTTC CSVERRYGYTF
TRBJ1-2 - - TRBV20-1 TGCAGTGCCCCACCAGGGGTGCGCGGGGAAGGCTACACCTTC CSAPPGVRGEGYTF
TRBJ1-5 many - TRBV24-1 TGTGCCACCAGTGATTTAATGAAGAGGTCGACCTACGGGGCCCAGCATTTT CATSDLMKRSTYGAQHF
TRBJ2-1 many - TRBV7-2 TGTGCCAGCAGCTCAGGGGCAGTCGTCTCCTACAATGAGCAGTTCTTC CASSSGAVVSYNEQFF
TRBJ2-7 few - TRBV30 TGTGCCTGGACAGGGGGGCACGAGCAGTACTTC CAWTGGHEQYF
TRBJ2-7 - - TRBV12-5 TGTGCTAGTGGTTTGGTCCGCTACGAGCAGTACTTC CASGLVRYEQYF
TRBJ1-1 few - TRBV6-5 TGTGCCAGCAGTCGAGTAGGGAGGGGGAACACTGAAGCTTTCTTT CASSRVGRGNTEAFF
TRBJ1-1 many TRBD1 TRBV7-8 TGTGCCAGCACCACTAGAAGGGACAGGGTATCTGAAGCTTTCTTT CASTTRRDRVSEAFF
TRBJ2-7 - - TRBV6-5 TGTGCCAGCTCCGAGCGGGTATCCTACGAGCAGTACTTC CASSERVSYEQYF
TRBJ2-7 many TRBD2 TRBV7-2 TGTGCCAGCAGCCCAAGGCCTAGCGGGGGGCCGACAACCTACGAGCAGTACTTC CASSPRPSGGPTTYEQYF
TRBJ2-1 many TRBD2 TRBV11-2 TGTGCCAGCAGGATACTAGCGGGCAACAATGAGCAGTTCTTC CASRILAGNNEQFF
TRBJ1-1 many - TRBV7-6 TGTGCCAGCAGTGTAATAGGAAAGAACACTGAAGCTTTCTTT CASSVIGKNTEAFF
TRBJ2-3 many TRBD1 TRBV19 TGTGCCAGTAGCCCGGACAGGCAAAGCACAGATACGCAGTATTTT CASSPDRQSTDTQYF
TRBJ1-1 many - TRBV7-3 TGTGCCATAGCGGCAGGGGAAGGAGCTTTCTTT CAIAAGEGAFF
TRBJ1-2 few - TRBV7-2 TGTGCCAGCAGCTGGTCCGCCGCTAACTATGGCTACACCTTC CASSWSAANYGYTF
TRBJ2-1 many TRBD1 TRBV7-2 TGTGCCAGCAGCTCCGGGACAGGGAGAGGTAGCTCCTACAATGAGCAGTTCTTC CASSSGTGRGSSYNEQFF
TRBJ1-5 few - TRBV6-6 TGTGCCAGTACAGGAGCTTTTAGCAATCAGCCCCAGCATTTT CASTGAFSNQPQHF
TRBJ2-1 many - TRBV5-1 TGCGCCAGCAGCTTGGAGGGGGGCAACTACAATGAGCAGTTCTTC CASSLEGGNYNEQFF
TRBJ2-3 - TRBD1 TRBV15 TGTGCCACCAGCAGAGGATTCGGACAGGGGTCTACAGATACGCAGTATTTT CATSRGFGQGSTDTQYF
TRBJ2-7 many - TRBV11-2 TGTGCCAGCAGCTTCCCTAATACCTACGAGCAGTACTTC CASSFPNTYEQYF
TRBJ1-1 many TRBD1 TRBV20-1 TGCAGTGCCAACAGGGGGCGAGGGACTGAAGCTTTCTTT CSANRGRGTEAFF
TRBJ1-1 many TRBD1 TRBV29-1 TGCAGCGTCGCCAGGGGGCTGGGGAACACTGAAGCTTTCTTT CSVARGLGNTEAFF
TRBJ2-2 many TRBD2 TRBV6-1 TGTGCCAGCAGTTTCCCCGGGACTAGCGGGAAGAACACCGGGGAGCTGTTTTTT CASSFPGTSGKNTGELFF
TRBJ2-2 few TRBD1 TRBV19 TGTGCCAGTAGTATAGATACCGGACAGGGGAACGGGGAGCTGTTTTTT CASSIDTGQGNGELFF
TRBJ1-1 - - TRBV20-1 TGCAGTGCCATCAGGGGCACTGAAGCTTTCTTT CSAIRGTEAFF
TRBJ2-7 many - TRBV7-2 TGTGCCAGCAGCTTAGAGGGAATCTCCTACGAGCAGTACTTC CASSLEGISYEQYF
TRBJ2-7 many - TRBV20-1 TGCAGTGCTCCTTTCCACGAGCAGTACTTC CSAPFHEQYF
TRBJ1-1 many - TRBV13 TGTGCCAGCAGCTTGGGTGACAGGTGGAGGGTGAACACTGAAGCTTTCTTT CASSLGDRWRVNTEAFF
TRBJ2-6 many TRBD1 TRBV7-3 TGTGCCACCGCGACAGGGTCCGGGGCCAACGTCCTGACTTTC CATATGSGANVLTF
TRBJ2-1 many - TRBV7-9 TGTGCCAGCAGCTTGGGAGGCGCCCACAATGAGCAGTTCTTC CASSLGGAHNEQFF
TRBJ1-1 - - TRBV9 TGTGCCAGCAGCGTAGCTGACACGAACACTGAAGCTTTCTTT CASSVADTNTEAFF
TRBJ1-2 many - TRBV19 TGTGCCAGTAGATTACGGTTGGCTAACTATGGCTACACCTTC CASRLRLANYGYTF
TRBJ1-5 many TRBD1 TRBV5-5 TGTGCCAGCAGCCTCCAAGGGGGCCTCTCGCCCCAGCATTTT CASSLQGGLSPQHF
TRBJ2-3 many - TRBV4-1 TGCGCCAGCAGCCAAGCCGGGAAAGATACGCAGTATTTT CASSQAGKDTQYF
TRBJ2-1 many TRBD1 TRBV25-1 TGTGCCAGCAGTACGGCAGGGGGCAGGAATGAGCAGTTCTTC CASSTAGGRNEQFF
TRBJ2-2 many TRBD1 TRBV6-2/TRBV6-3 TGTGCCAGCAGTTCCATCCGACAGGGAACCGGGGAGCTGTTTTTT CASSSIRQGTGELFF
TRBJ2-5 few TRBD2 TRBV29-1 TGCAGCGTTGAAGATCCGGGGACTAGCATGGAGACCCAGTACTTC CSVEDPGTSMETQYF
TRBJ1-5 many - TRBV7-2 TGTGCCAGCAGCCCAGACGGGGGAGGTCAGCCCCAGCATTTT CASSPDGGGQPQHF
TRBJ2-1 many - TRBV19 TGTGCCAGTAGTATCCGAGACGTCTACAATGAGCAGTTCTTC CASSIRDVYNEQFF
TRBJ2-7 many - TRBV27 TGTGCCAGCAGTTTAGGGCCGCTGATCGGGCAGTACTTC CASSLGPLIGQYF
TRBJ1-5 - - TRBV2 TGCTCCGTCAGGGCCACGGGCAATCAGCCCCAGCATTTT CSVRATGNQPQHF
TRBJ1-1 many TRBD1 TRBV7-9 TGTGCCAGCAGACTAACAGGGGTGGGCCCTTACACTGAAGCTTTCTTT CASRLTGVGPYTEAFF
TRBJ2-7 few - TRBV20-1 TGCAGTGCTAGAGACAGCATGAGGACAGTCTCCTACGAGCAGTACTTC CSARDSMRTVSYEQYF